This record concerns one T cell receptor (beta chain) sequence. Its antigen remains unidentified. No per-base quality is available; no much larger clone lies one base away. This record comes from a study of blood T cell repertoires in COVID-19 (TCRdb year 2020). Regarding the research as a whole: The collaborator samples originated in the United States, Italy and Spain and spanned the acute and convalescent phases of COVID-19. The material from the prospective study consisted of cDNA or gDNA derived from T cells, B-cell-depleted T cells, or PBMCs. Subjects who had been exposed to COVID-19, were actively infected with it, or had recovered from it provided the deeply sampled blood TCRbeta repertoires that made up the dataset. A freely available public database, intended as a resource for researchers studying the immune response to SARS-CoV-2, is where the repertoires were released. The samples were drawn from the first 160 participants of the ongoing ImmuneRACE study and from 950 to 1,500 subjects provided by 6 global collaborators. Nearly every sample came with metadata listing a de-identified subject ID, COVID-19 status, age in years and sex. HLA class I and class II types, where available, came from metadata supplied by the sample provider rather than from assay-based typing. Broader findings and caveats from the paper: How much clinical and demographic metadata was included differed by source and by participant, and the metadata was provided uncurated.

TCRbeta CDR3 regions were amplified from genomic DNA using the immunoSEQ Assay, a bias-controlled multiplex PCR. In the authors' own workflow: The number of nucleated cells in each sample was estimated by amplification of reference gene primers within the assay. Sequence reads were collapsed and filtered to measure the absolute abundance of every unique TCRbeta CDR3 rearrangement. For each sample, productive Simpson clonality was calculated by taking the square root of Simpson's diversity index across productive rearrangements. The table comes from immuneACCESS by way of TCRdb, which keeps in-frame sequences with V and J called. Part of the clones is missing from these tables; in studies checked, under half for an unresolved V gene and the rest for unknown reasons. The D gene and trimming were derived from the DNA, and the V and J assignments and clone size from that table. The sample profile shows approximately 150,000 clones; around 87% of them were found once. The ten largest clones represent 30% to 45% of the sample.

The junction carries 7 bases between V and J, which are trimmed by 4 bases and 1 base respectively. Reading the germline V gene (reference sequence) gives CDR1 SEHNR and CDR2 FQNEAQ. There are 13 amino acids in the CDR3, from cysteine to phenylalanine inclusive. Here the CDR3 DNA is all that survives: 39 bases in frame from base 1. Samples from volunteer blood donors who had recovered from COVID-19 were contributed by a second Seattle source. Collaborating institutions collected whole blood in K2EDTA tubes following their own protocols. Collaborator samples were shipped for TCRbeta analysis as frozen whole blood, isolated PBMCs, or DNA extracted from either sample type.

This receptor was obtained from a man in his fifties who had recovered from COVID-19. The material sequenced was peripheral blood. This receptor chain uses TRBV7-9 and TRBJ1-1; the best D guess is TRBD1, with 5 bases matching. For the CDR3, the sequence is CASSSTENTEAFF. The bases read TGTGCCAGCAGCTCGACAGAGAACACTGAAGCTTTCTTT.